Reported below is one TCR beta chain. The data were taken from a study of OX40 agonist ivuxolimab in advanced cancers. Study summary: Patients took ivuxolimab, an agonistic anti-OX40 (CD134) antibody. Therapy given before enrollment (anti-PD-1, anti-PD-L1 or anti-CTLA-4) was allowed, and roughly 42% had some. Partial responses were achieved by three patients, one with hepatocellular carcinoma and two with cutaneous melanoma.

Drawing of blood for sampling happened at baseline, at cycle 4 day 1, and at cycle 7 day 1. Generated by immunoSEQ multiplex PCR, the TCRdb table keeps only in-frame clones and is missing some. The sample contains 85,000 to 100,000 clones, approximately 89% of which appear only once. The clonotype was recovered from an adult with an advanced solid tumor such as melanoma, head and neck, liver or kidney cancer. The sample was CD4+ or CD8+ T cells sorted from blood, taken in a trial of the OX40 agonist ivuxolimab.

CDR3 nucleotides: TGTGCCAGCAGGGAGCGGGCAACCTACAATGAGCAGTTCTTC. Translating gives CASRERATYNEQFF. V usage is TRBV27 and J usage is TRBJ2-1; D possibly corresponds to TRBD2 (6 bases). Germline lookup yields CDR1 MNHEY and CDR2 SMNVEV (reference sequence). V lost 6 bases to trimming and J lost 2 bases, with 11 bases between them. The CDR3 length is 14 residues.